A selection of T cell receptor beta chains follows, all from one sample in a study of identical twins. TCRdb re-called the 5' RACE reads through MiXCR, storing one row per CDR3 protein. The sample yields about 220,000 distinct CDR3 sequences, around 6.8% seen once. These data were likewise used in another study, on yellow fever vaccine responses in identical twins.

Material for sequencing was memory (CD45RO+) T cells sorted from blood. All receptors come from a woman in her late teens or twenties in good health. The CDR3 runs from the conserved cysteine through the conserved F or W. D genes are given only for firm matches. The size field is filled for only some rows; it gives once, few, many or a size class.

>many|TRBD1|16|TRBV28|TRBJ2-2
TGTGCCAGCAGTAAACCGGGACAGGGGAGGACCGGGGAGCTGTTTTTT
CASSKPGQGRTGELFF
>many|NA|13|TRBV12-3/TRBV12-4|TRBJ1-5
TGTGCCAGCAGTTTCGGGAGCAATCAGCCCCAGCATTTT
CASSFGSNQPQHF
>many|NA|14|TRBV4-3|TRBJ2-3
TGCGCCAGCAGCCAATCAGGGTGGGCAGATACGCAGTATTTT
CASSQSGWADTQYF
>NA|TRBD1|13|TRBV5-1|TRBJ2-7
TGCGCCAGCAGCCACCCTGGGACAGACGAGCAGTACTTC
CASSHPGTDEQYF
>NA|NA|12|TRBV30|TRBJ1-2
TGTGCCTGGAGGGAATTCCGGCTTGGCTACACCTTC
CAWREFRLGYTF
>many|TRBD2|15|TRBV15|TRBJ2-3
TGTGCCACCAGCGGACCTAGCGGAACCACAGATACGCAGTATTTT
CATSGPSGTTDTQYF
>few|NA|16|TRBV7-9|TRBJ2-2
TGTGCCAGCAGTTGGCCTCGGGGGCCTGACACCGGGGAGCTGTTTTTT
CASSWPRGPDTGELFF
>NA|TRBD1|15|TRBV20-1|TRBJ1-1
TGCAGTGCTCCCTCAGGGGGAAGTGGGAACACTGAAGCTTTCTTT
CSAPSGGSGNTEAFF
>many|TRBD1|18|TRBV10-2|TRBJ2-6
TGCGCCAGCAGTGACCCCGGGACAGGGGGCACTGGGGCCAACGTCCTGACTTTC
CASSDPGTGGTGANVLTF
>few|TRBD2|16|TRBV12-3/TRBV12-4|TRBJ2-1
TGTGCCAGCAGTTTCGCTAGCGGGAGGGCCTACAATGAGCAGTTCTTC
CASSFASGRAYNEQFF
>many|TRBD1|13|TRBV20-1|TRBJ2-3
TGCAGTGCTCCCCGGACAGGGGGTGATACGCAGTATTTT
CSAPRTGGDTQYF
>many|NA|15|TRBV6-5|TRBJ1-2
TGTGCCAGCAGTTACTCATATCCACAGGTCTATGGCTACACCTTC
CASSYSYPQVYGYTF
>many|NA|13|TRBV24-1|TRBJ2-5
TGTGCCATCGACATGGACAGCCAAGAGACCCAGTACTTC
CAIDMDSQETQYF
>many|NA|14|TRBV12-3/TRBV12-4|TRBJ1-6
TGTGCCAGCAGAGATAACCGATTGGGTTCACCCCTCCACTTT
CASRDNRLGSPLHF
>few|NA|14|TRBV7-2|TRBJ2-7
TGTGCCAGCAGCTCAAAGGGGGGGTTGAGCGAGCAGTACTTC
CASSSKGGLSEQYF
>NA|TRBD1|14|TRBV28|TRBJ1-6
TGTGCCAGCAACCGGGACAGGGGGCTTTCACCCCTCCACTTT
CASNRDRGLSPLHF
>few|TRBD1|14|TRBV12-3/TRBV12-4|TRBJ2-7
TGTGCCAGCAGCACCGCGCGACAGGGGTGGGAGCAGTACTTC
CASSTARQGWEQYF
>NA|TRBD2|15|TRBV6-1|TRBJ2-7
TGTGCCAGCACCCCGGGACTAGCGGGGAGCTACGAGCAGTACTTC
CASTPGLAGSYEQYF
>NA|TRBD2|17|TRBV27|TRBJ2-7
TGTGCCAGCTCTCCCCAAAGGACTAGCGGGTCCCCCTACGAGCAGTACTTC
CASSPQRTSGSPYEQYF
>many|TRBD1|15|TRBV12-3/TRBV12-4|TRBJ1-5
TGTGCCAGCAGTGAGACAGGGGGCTGGAGTCAGCCCCAGCATTTT
CASSETGGWSQPQHF
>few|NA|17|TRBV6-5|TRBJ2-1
TGTGCCAGCAGTTACTCGGTTGGGGGACCCAGCTACAATGAGCAGTTCTTC
CASSYSVGGPSYNEQFF
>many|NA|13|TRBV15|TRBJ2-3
TGTGCCACCAGGGGGACACGCACAGATACGCAGTATTTT
CATRGTRTDTQYF
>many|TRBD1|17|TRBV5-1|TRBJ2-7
TGCGCCAGCAGCTTGGGGGTACGGGACAGGGATATCAACGAGCAGTACTTC
CASSLGVRDRDINEQYF
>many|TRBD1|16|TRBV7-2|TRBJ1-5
TGTGCCAGCAGCCCCCGGACAGGGTCGTCATATCAGCCCCAGCATTTT
CASSPRTGSSYQPQHF
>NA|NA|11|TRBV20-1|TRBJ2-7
TGCAGTGCTCTTTACAGGTACGAGCAGTACTTC
CSALYRYEQYF
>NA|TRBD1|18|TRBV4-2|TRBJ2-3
TGTGCCAGCAGCCCCTACCCCGGGACAGCTGTGGGTTCAGATACGCAGTATTTT
CASSPYPGTAVGSDTQYF
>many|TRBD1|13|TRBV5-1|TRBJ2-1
TGCGCCAGCAGCCCGACTGACAGGGATGGGCAGTTCTTC
CASSPTDRDGQFF
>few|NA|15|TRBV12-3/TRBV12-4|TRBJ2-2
TGTGCCAGCGAAAGACAGTCGAAAAACACCGGGGAGCTGTTTTTT
CASERQSKNTGELFF
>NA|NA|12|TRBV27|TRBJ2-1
TGTGCCAGCAGTACCAAGACAGCACACCAGTTCTTC
CASSTKTAHQFF
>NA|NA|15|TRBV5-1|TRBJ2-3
TGCGCCAGCAGCTTGAGGGGGGATACTAGAGATACGCAGTATTTT
CASSLRGDTRDTQYF
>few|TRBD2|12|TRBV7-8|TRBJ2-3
TGTGCCAGCAGCTTGTCGCGGGGGGAGCAGTATTTT
CASSLSRGEQYF
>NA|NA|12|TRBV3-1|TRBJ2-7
TGTGCCAGCAGCCAAGATACGGACGAGCAGTACTTC
CASSQDTDEQYF
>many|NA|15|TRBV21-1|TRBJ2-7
TGTGCCAGCAGCAAAGAGCGGACAGGGACCTACGAGCAGTACTTC
CASSKERTGTYEQYF
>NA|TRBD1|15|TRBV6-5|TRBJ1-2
TGTGCCAGCAGTTACTACAGGGGGCTCGACTATGGCTACACCTTC
CASSYYRGLDYGYTF
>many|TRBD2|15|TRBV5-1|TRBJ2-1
TGCGCCAGCAGCTTGGCGGTAGCGGGAAGCAATGAGCAGTTCTTC
CASSLAVAGSNEQFF
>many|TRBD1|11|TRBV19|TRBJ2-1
TGTGCCAGTACGGACAGGCATGAGCAGTTCTTC
CASTDRHEQFF
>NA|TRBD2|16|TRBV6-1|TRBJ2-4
TGTGCCAGCACCAGCGGGCGGGGGGGGGCCAAAAACATTCAGTACTTC
CASTSGRGGAKNIQYF
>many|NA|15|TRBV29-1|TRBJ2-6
TGCAGCGTTGAAGGACGGGACTCTGGGGCCAACGTCCTGACTTTC
CSVEGRDSGANVLTF
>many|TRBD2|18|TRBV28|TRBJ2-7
TGTGCCAGCAGTCACTCACTACAAAGCCTAGCGGGAGTCAACGAGCAGTACTTC
CASSHSLQSLAGVNEQYF
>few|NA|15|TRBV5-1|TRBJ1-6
TGCGCCAGCAGCTCAGGAACCTCCCCAGGTTCACCCCTCCACTTT
CASSSGTSPGSPLHF
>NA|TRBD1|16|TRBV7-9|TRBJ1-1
TGTGCCAGCAGCTTAGGGGCAGGGGGAAGGAACACTGAAGCTTTCTTT
CASSLGAGGRNTEAFF
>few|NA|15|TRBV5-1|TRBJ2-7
TGCGCCAGCAGCTTGTTGGGAGACAGCGACTACGAGCAGTACTTC
CASSLLGDSDYEQYF
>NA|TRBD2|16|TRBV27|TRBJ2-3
TGTGCCAGCAGCCAGCCGGGGGGGGCCTACACAGATACGCAGTATTTT
CASSQPGGAYTDTQYF
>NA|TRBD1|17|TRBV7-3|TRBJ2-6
TGTGCCAGCAGCTATCGGGACAGGGTATCTGGGGCCAACGTCCTGACTTTC
CASSYRDRVSGANVLTF
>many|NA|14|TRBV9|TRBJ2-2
TGTGCCAGCAGCGTAGCAGTCTACACCGGGGAGCTGTTTTTT
CASSVAVYTGELFF
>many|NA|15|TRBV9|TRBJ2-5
TGTGCCAGCAGCTCACACAGTGGGGGTCAAGAGACCCAGTACTTC
CASSSHSGGQETQYF
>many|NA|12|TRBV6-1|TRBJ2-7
TGTGCCAGCAGTGAAGGCTACTTCGAGCAGTACTTC
CASSEGYFEQYF
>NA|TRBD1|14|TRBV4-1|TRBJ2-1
TGCGCCAGCAGCCAACAACCCGGACAGGGCATTCAGTTCTTC
CASSQQPGQGIQFF
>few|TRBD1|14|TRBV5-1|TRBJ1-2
TGCGCCAGCAGCAGGGGACAGGCTAACTATGGCTACACCTTC
CASSRGQANYGYTF
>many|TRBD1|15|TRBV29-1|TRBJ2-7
TGCAGCGCCGGCCCGGGACAGGATAACTCCTACGAGCAGTACTTC
CSAGPGQDNSYEQYF
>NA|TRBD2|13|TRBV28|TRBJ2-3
TGTGCAGGTTCGGGTCTAGCGGGAGATACGCAGTATTTT
CAGSGLAGDTQYF
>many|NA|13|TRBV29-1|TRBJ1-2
TGCAGCATTATGACCCCTCGGGACTATGGCTACACCTTC
CSIMTPRDYGYTF
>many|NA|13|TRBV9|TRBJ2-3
TGTGCCAGCAGCGCTTGGAGCACAGATACGCAGTATTTT
CASSAWSTDTQYF
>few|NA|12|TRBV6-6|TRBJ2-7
TGTGCCAGCAGGACGGCGGATGGAGAGCAGTACTTC
CASRTADGEQYF
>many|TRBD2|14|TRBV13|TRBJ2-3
TGTGCCAGCAGCTTCGGACTAGACACAGATACGCAGTATTTT
CASSFGLDTDTQYF